Following are 28 T cell receptor beta chains from one sample sequenced in a study of Graves' ophthalmopathy and Graves' hyperthyroidism. TCR beta CDR3 regions were amplified from RNA transcripts. Second-round multiplex PCR came after a first-round RT-PCR that employed HTBI primers. A single record per CDR3 protein comes from TCRdb applying MiXCR to the multiplex PCR reads. Seen here are some 410,000 distinct CDR3 sequences, around a fifth observed once, and the top ten hold around 3%. Material: peripheral blood. The receptors come from a woman between 18 and 30 years old with stable Graves' hyperthyroidism.

V gene TRBV6-1 combines with J gene TRBJ1-5; D is ambiguous. Trimming left V 6 bases short and J 7 bases short, with 16 bases between. The CDR3 is 14 residues long. Germline V gene lookup returns CDR1 MNHNS and CDR2 SASEGT. Here the CDR3 DNA reads TGTGCCAGCAGCCCCGCCGGAACCGCGCAGCCCCAGCATTTT. Translated: CASSPAGTAQPQHF.

This clonotype was recorded many times. The chain uses TRBV7-2 and TRBJ1-1; tentative D call: TRBD1 (5 bases). Germline V gene lookup returns CDR1 SGHTA and CDR2 FQGNSA. This CDR3 region has 14 residues. The V and J ends lost 1 base and 7 bases respectively, with 13 bases between them. The CDR3 region is CASSLVAGTGEAFF. CDR3 nucleotide sequence: TGTGCCAGCAGCTTAGTTGCAGGGACCGGTGAAGCTTTCTTT.

At least ten counts were recorded for this clonotype. This chain connects TRBV6-1 to TRBJ2-7, with D perhaps TRBD2 (5 bases). Trimming cost V 0 bases and J 5 bases, with 11 bases left between them. The CDR3 covers 14 residues. In germline, CDR1 is MNHNS, CDR2 SASEGT. The CDR3 sequence: CASSEALERNEQYF. The DNA of the CDR3 is TGTGCCAGCAGTGAAGCTTTAGAGCGGAACGAGCAGTACTTC.

This clonotype was detected many times. The chain carries TRBV20-1 and TRBJ1-1; 7 bases match TRBD1. V was clipped by 3 bases and J by 2 bases; unmatched bases: 15. This CDR3 comprises 17 residues. CDR1 is DFQATT and CDR2 is SNEGSKA in the germline V gene (reference sequence). CDR3 coding DNA: TGCAGTGCTAGCCTCCCCGGGGGAGACAGGGTAAACACTGAAGCTTTCTTT. Protein sequence: CSASLPGGDRVNTEAFF.

The chain links TRBV28 to TRBJ1-2, with TRBD1 matching 8 bases. The germline gives CDR1 MDHEN, CDR2 SYDVKM. There are 14 residues in the CDR3. Trimming took 4 bases from V and 5 from J; bases not matched to a gene: 6. CDR3 in amino acids: CASSYGTGYYGYTF. The CDR3 DNA is TGTGCCAGCAGTTACGGGACAGGTTATTATGGCTACACCTTC.

Many counts were recorded for this clonotype. V usage is TRBV29-1 and J usage is TRBJ2-5; 10 bases are a match to TRBD2. The germline gives CDR1 SQVTM, CDR2 ANQGSEA. The CDR3 totals 15 residues. V shed 4 bases, J shed 4 bases, and the junction held 9 bases outside the gene matches. This CDR3 is CSVGTSGGGAETQYF. CDR3 in DNA: TGCAGCGTTGGGACTAGCGGTGGGGGAGCAGAGACCCAGTACTTC. Full variable domain (rest looked up from reference TRBV29-1 and TRBJ2-5): SAVISQKPSRDICQRGTSLTIQCQVDSQVTMMFWYRQQPGQSLTLIATANQGSEATYESGFVIDKFPISRPNLTFSTLTVSNMSPEDSSIYLCSVGTSGGGAETQYFGPGTRLLVL.

Here the CDR3 reads CASRQGLHSPLHF. CDR3 DNA: TGTGCCAGCAGACAGGGGTTGCATTCACCCCTCCACTTT. This chain uses TRBV28 with TRBJ1-6, with 7 nucleotides matching TRBD1. CDR1 and CDR2 from the germline V gene are MDHEN and SYDVKM. This CDR3 is 13 amino acids long. After removal of 6 bases from V and 8 bases from J, the junction contained 4 bases not matched to a gene.

This clonotype was counted many times. This chain links TRBV20-1 with TRBJ2-7, with a tentative D call TRBD2 (5 bases). This CDR3 has 16 residues. V was pared by 6 bases and J by 5 bases, with 26 bases between. Germline V gene data show CDR1 as DFQATT and CDR2 as SNEGSKA (reference sequence). The CDR3 DNA reads as TGCAGTGCACCGAGACCCGGGGTCGGAAACCTGGACGAGCAGTACTTC. It codes for CSAPRPGVGNLDEQYF.

This clonotype came up many times. The rearrangement joins TRBV6-1 to TRBJ2-4, with 13 bases identical to TRBD2. The CDR3 has 17 residues. Per the germline V gene, CDR1 is MNHNS and CDR2 is SASEGT. Trimming removed 6 bases from V and 6 bases from J; junction bases left unmatched: 11. In DNA form, the CDR3 reads TGTGCCAGCAGGATAACTAGCGGGAGGGCCTTGGGAAACATTCAGTACTTC. Amino acids: CASRITSGRALGNIQYF.

This clonotype occurred a few times. The V call is TRBV20-1, the J call TRBJ1-2, with a weak D call TRBD1 (5 bases). The CDR3 totals 12 residues. The germline V and J ends were trimmed by 5 bases and 4 bases, with 11 bases remaining between them. Germline assignment: CDR1 DFQATT and CDR2 SNEGSKA (reference sequence). Here the CDR3 reads CSAPGTVYGYTF. The CDR3 bases are TGCAGTGCTCCCGGGACGGTCTATGGCTACACCTTC.

CDR3 DNA sequence: TGTGCCAGCAGCGACAGGGGTCCGGGGGGGCAGTACTTC. This codes for CASSDRGPGGQYF. The chain uses TRBV6-2 or TRBV6-3 and TRBJ2-7; perhaps TRBD1 as D (8 bases). The V end was cut by 6 bases, the J end by 9 bases, with 18 bases between. The length of the CDR3 is 13 residues. The germline CDR1 and CDR2 sequences are MNHEY and SVGEGT.

This clonotype was seen repeatedly, ten times or more. This sequence joins TRBV6-1 and TRBJ1-1; 9 positions match TRBD1. Germline trimming cut 5 bases from V and 4 bases from J; bases unmatched to any gene: 8. The germline V gene has CDR1 MNHNS and CDR2 SASEGT. The CDR3 extends over 15 amino acids. For the CDR3, the DNA is TGTGCCAGCAGTCGAACGGGACAGGGAGGCACTGAAGCTTTCTTT. This gives the protein CASSRTGQGGTEAFF.

The table lists this clonotype with many counts. The J gene is TRBJ2-7, the V gene TRBV19, with 7 bases identical to TRBD2. This CDR3 comprises 15 residues. The germline gives CDR1 LNHDA, CDR2 SQIVND (reference sequence). J gave up 2 bases and V 6 bases, and 10 bases lay outside the gene matches. The CDR3 reads CASSPIAGLTYEQYF. CDR3 nucleotides: TGTGCCAGTAGCCCTATAGCGGGCCTGACCTACGAGCAGTACTTC.

Comment on this clonotype: Possible read error: a much larger clone is one base away. V gene TRBV6-4 combines with J gene TRBJ2-6, with 7 bases that match TRBD1. The V and J ends lost 8 bases and 2 bases, in that order; junction bases with no gene match: 6. This CDR3 comprises 15 residues. CDR1 is MRHNA and CDR2 is SNTAGT in the germline V gene. Here the CDR3 DNA reads TGTGCCAGCTCCGAACAGGGGACTGGGGCCAACGTCCTGACTTTC. Translating it yields CASSEQGTGANVLTF.

This clonotype was seen at least ten times. This chain joins TRBV7-8 and TRBJ2-5; TRBD2 agrees at 8 bases. This CDR3 contains 14 residues. Germline assignment: CDR1 SGHVS and CDR2 FQNEAQ. V was pared by 3 bases and J by 1 base, with 1 base of the junction left unmatched. The CDR3 coding sequence is TGTGCCAGCAGCTTCGGGAGGGTCCAAGAGACCCAGTACTTC. Translated: CASSFGRVQETQYF.

In regard to this clonotype: A much bigger clone sits one base away, suggesting this may be a read error. The rearrangement links TRBV7-8 to TRBJ2-7; 9 nucleotides line up with TRBD2. CDR1 is SGHVS, CDR2 FQNEAQ, per germline. The CDR3 runs to 15 residues. With V trimmed by 3 bases and J by 0 bases, 3 bases remained unmatched. DNA for the CDR3: TGTGCCAGCAGCTTCTCTAGCGGGGACTCCTACGAGCAGTACGTC. Protein: CASSFSSGDSYEQYV.

In this sample, this clonotype turned up many times. The chain links TRBV6-1 to TRBJ2-7, with D possibly being TRBD1 (8 bases). Deletions cut 5 bases from V and 6 bases from J, with 17 bases between. Germline CDR1 reads MNHNS; CDR2 reads SASEGT. The CDR3 loop spans 14 amino acids. CDR3 amino acids: CASSQKTGEGEQYF. CDR3 sequence (DNA): TGTGCCAGCAGTCAAAAGACAGGGGAGGGCGAGCAGTACTTC.

In this sample, this clonotype turned up many times. The chain employs TRBV6-8 and TRBJ1-1; tentatively, D is TRBD1 (5 bases). Trimming took 8 bases from V and 10 from J, leaving 8 bases between them. The CDR3 totals 9 residues. CDR1 and CDR2 (germline): MNHGY, SAAAGT. The CDR3 sequence is CASLGGAFF. In DNA form, the CDR3 reads TGTGCCAGCCTCGGGGGAGCTTTCTTT.

This clonotype was detected many times. The chain links TRBV7-2 to TRBJ1-2; D gene unclear. This CDR3 has 14 residues. V lost 1 base and J lost 4, with 10 bases in between. Per the germline V gene, CDR1 is SGHTA and CDR2 is FQGNSA. CDR3 DNA: TGTGCCAGCAGCTTAGAGGGCCCCGTCTATGGCTACACCTTC. Translated, it gives CASSLEGPVYGYTF. Variable domain in full (rest from reference TRBV7-2 and TRBJ1-2): GAGVSQSPSNKVTEKGKDVELRCDPISGHTALYWYRQSLGQGLEFLIYFQGNSAPDKSGLPSDRFSAERTGGSVSTLTIQRTQQEDSAVYLCASSLEGPVYGYTFGSGTRLTVV.

This clonotype has more than one count but fewer than ten. The junction departs from the called germline gene at one end, perhaps through a read error. V is TRBV7-6 and J is TRBJ2-2, with TRBD2 matching over 13 bases. CDR1 SGHVS and CDR2 FNYEAQ come from the germline V gene. CDR3 length: 18 amino acids. CDR3 in DNA: TGTGCCTGCAGCCCGAAGACTAGCGGGAGGACGAACACCGGGGAGCTGTTTTTT. Translating it yields CACSPKTSGRTNTGELFF. The whole variable domain, remainder taken from reference TRBV7-6 and TRBJ2-2, is GAGVSQSPRYKVTKRGQDVALRCDPISGHVSLYWYRQALGQGPEFLTYFNYEAQQDKSGLPNDRFSAERPEGSISTLTIQRTEQRDSAMYRCACSPKTSGRTNTGELFFGEGSRLTVL.

This clonotype was recorded at least ten times. The CDR3 sequence is CASSRQGLAGPATQYF. The CDR3 region has the DNA TGTGCCAGCAGTAGACAAGGACTAGCGGGACCCGCGACCCAGTACTTC. The J gene is TRBJ2-5, the V gene TRBV28; 12 bases fit TRBD2. CDR1 is MDHEN, CDR2 SYDVKM, per germline. J lost 7 bases, V lost 5 bases, and 11 bases had no gene match. The CDR3 has 16 residues.

This clonotype came up many times. The rearrangement links TRBV2 to TRBJ1-2; D gene uncertain. Trimming stripped 0 bases from V and 8 bases from J, with 10 bases between. The CDR3 length is 13 residues. The germline gives CDR1 SNHLY, CDR2 FYNNEI. The CDR3 region is CASSEALLGGYTF. As DNA, the CDR3 is TGTGCCAGCAGTGAAGCGCTTCTAGGGGGCTACACCTTC.

This clonotype was picked up many times. The rearrangement links TRBV14 to TRBJ2-5; 11 bases line up with TRBD2. Germline V lookup: CDR1 SGHDN, CDR2 FVKESK. The V segment lost 2 bases and the J segment 8 bases; nucleotides outside the gene matches: 7. The CDR3 has 15 amino acids. The CDR3 bases are TGTGCCAGCAGCCAACTAGCGGGAGGAAGTGAAACCCAGTACTTC. Residues: CASSQLAGGSETQYF. The full variable domain, completed using reference TRBV14 and TRBJ2-5, is EAGVTQFPSHSVIEKGQTVTLRCDPISGHDNLYWYRRVMGKEIKFLLHFVKESKQDESGMPNNRFLAERTGGTYSTLKVQPAELEDSGVYFCASSQLAGGSETQYFGPGTRLLVL.

In its sample, this clonotype was seen a few times. The J gene is TRBJ2-2, the V gene TRBV6-1, with TRBD1 identical over 9 bases. Germline trimming cut 4 bases from V and 5 bases from J; bases unmatched to any gene: 8. The CDR3 spans 16 residues. Germline V CDR1 and CDR2: MNHNS, SASEGT. The CDR3 reads CASSAWTGVRTGELFF. CDR3 in DNA: TGTGCCAGCAGTGCTTGGACAGGGGTTAGGACCGGGGAGCTGTTTTTT.

This clonotype has ten or more counts. The chain has TRBV28 and TRBJ2-7; D gene unclear. Per germline, CDR1 MDHEN and CDR2 SYDVKM. The ends were cut back, 6 bases at V and 7 bases at J, with 13 bases in the middle. The CDR3 has 12 residues. The CDR3 DNA reads TGTGCCAGCAGAACCTGGGGTAAAGAGCAGTACTTC. It encodes CASRTWGKEQYF.

This clonotype was observed at least ten times. CDR3 sequence (DNA): TGCAGCGTTGAAGAACACCAGAACACTGAAGCTTTCTTT. It specifies CSVEEHQNTEAFF. This sequence joins TRBV29-1 and TRBJ1-1; D uncertain. V was cut by 0 bases and J by 1 base, with 6 bases left in between. Looked up from germline, CDR1 is SQVTM and CDR2 is ANQGSEA. CDR3 length: 13 amino acids.

This clonotype was seen many times. The CDR3, as DNA: TGTGCCAGCAGCCAAGATCTCACTAGCGGCCAAGAGACCCAGTACTTC. Protein product: CASSQDLTSGQETQYF. The V and J genes are TRBV3-1 and TRBJ2-5; 8 bases match TRBD2. Germline CDR1 reads LGHDT; CDR2 reads YNNKEL (reference sequence). The junction had 4 bases not matched to a gene; V was cut back by 0 bases and J by 1 base. This CDR3 region has 16 residues.

V gene TRBV27 combines with J gene TRBJ2-7, with 10 bases matching TRBD2. This CDR3 has 16 residues. The germline gives CDR1 MNHEY, CDR2 SMNVEV (reference sequence). Trimming at V came to 4 bases and at J to 4 bases, leaving 10 bases not matched to a gene. CDR3 in amino acids: CASSSPSPSGSYEQYF. For the CDR3, the DNA is TGTGCCAGCAGTTCCCCCTCTCCTAGCGGGAGTTACGAGCAGTACTTC.